A single sample is the source of the 32 T cell receptor beta chains below, sequenced in a study of control samples from healthy donors and cancer patients. Profiled with immunoSEQ multiplex PCR; TCRdb holds only in-frame clones, not every one. The sample carries approximately 60,000 clones, 90% recorded once. The source material was PBMCs. The origin of the receptors is a woman between 45 and 60 years old with colorectal cancer.

The genes are TRBV5-1 and TRBJ2-7, with a possible D match to TRBD1 (5 bases). The CDR3 extends over 13 amino acids. The germline V gene encodes CDR1 SGHRS and CDR2 YFSETQ. The V end lost 0 bases, the J end lost 7 bases, and 11 bases lay between the germline ends. CDR3 amino acids: CASSLDTGSEQYF. CDR3 DNA sequence: TGCGCCAGCAGCTTGGACACAGGCTCGGAGCAGTACTTC.

The chain is built from TRBV19 and TRBJ2-3, with TRBD1 as a possible D gene (5 bases). CDR1 and CDR2 from the germline V gene are LNHDA and SQIVND (reference sequence). This CDR3 region has 11 residues. Deletions cut 5 bases from V and 10 bases from J, with 10 bases between. The CDR3 loop is CASSQAGPQYF. In nucleotides, the CDR3 is TGTGCCAGTAGTCAAGCAGGGCCGCAGTATTTT.

This chain links TRBV7-9 with TRBJ2-5; D is possibly TRBD2 (6 bases). V lost 5 bases and J lost 2, with 18 bases in between. This CDR3 comprises 16 residues. Germline V gene lookup returns CDR1 SEHNR and CDR2 FQNEAQ (reference sequence). The chain's CDR3 is CASSPDTPGLQETQYF. For the CDR3, the DNA is TGTGCCAGCAGCCCAGACACCCCGGGACTGCAAGAGACCCAGTACTTC.

The V gene is TRBV30, the J gene TRBJ1-1; D is ambiguous. This CDR3 region has 15 residues. With 3 bases removed from V and 1 base from J, the gap between germline ends came to 15 bases. CDR1 is GTSNPN, CDR2 SVGIG, per germline (reference sequence). The CDR3 region has the DNA TGTGCCTGGAGAAATTTGGGAAGGGAGAACACTGAAGCTTTCTTT. This gives the protein CAWRNLGRENTEAFF. The complete variable domain, with remaining parts taken from reference TRBV30 and TRBJ1-1, reads SQTIHQWPATLVQPVGSPLSLECTVEGTSNPNLYWYRQAAGRGLQLLFYSVGIGQISSEVPQNLSASRPQDRQFILSSKKLLLSDSGFYLCAWRNLGRENTEAFFGQGTRLTVV.

This chain joins TRBV19 and TRBJ2-1; possible D gene TRBD2, 5 bases. The CDR3 is 14 residues long. The V gene lost 7 bases and the J gene lost 1 base, with 11 bases spanning the gap. CDR1 is LNHDA and CDR2 is SQIVND in the germline V gene (reference sequence). The CDR3 loop is CASMPTGSYNEQFF. In nucleotides, the CDR3 is TGTGCCAGTATGCCGACGGGGTCCTACAATGAGCAGTTCTTC.

The chain couples TRBV15 to TRBJ2-2; unclear D gene. The V end lost 2 bases, the J end lost 1 base, and 5 bases lay between the germline ends. This CDR3 is 14 amino acids long. Germline V lookup: CDR1 LNHNV, CDR2 YYDKDF (reference sequence). CDR3 sequence reads: CATSRQENTGELFF. Here the CDR3 DNA reads TGTGCCACCAGCAGACAGGAGAACACCGGGGAGCTGTTTTTT.

The chain combines TRBV12-3 or TRBV12-4 with TRBJ2-7; maybe TRBD2 (5 bases). V was clipped by 2 bases and J by 6 bases, with 11 bases between them. This CDR3 has 13 residues. The DNA for the CDR3 is TGTGCCAGCAGTTTATATTTTGGGAGCGAGCAGTACTTC. It translates to CASSLYFGSEQYF.

V usage is TRBV27 and J usage is TRBJ1-2; no definite D call. V dropped 6 bases and J dropped 0 bases, with 8 bases sitting between them. CDR3 length: 13 residues. Germline V CDR1 and CDR2: MNHEY, SMNVEV (reference sequence). The CDR3 region is CASSPGPNYGYTF. Here the CDR3 DNA reads TGTGCCAGCAGCCCTGGACCTAACTATGGCTACACCTTC.

The chain couples TRBV12-3 or TRBV12-4 to TRBJ1-2; D is ambiguous. The length of the CDR3 is 13 residues. V was pared by 1 base and J by 7 bases, with 10 bases between. The DNA for the CDR3 is TGTGCCAGCAGTTTAGACAAGGAACTTGGCTACACCTTC. It specifies CASSLDKELGYTF.

This chain joins TRBV9 and TRBJ2-7; D gene unclear. The CDR3 length is 16 residues. The V end was cut by 3 bases, the J end by 3 bases, with 19 bases between. Per the germline V gene, CDR1 is SGDLS and CDR2 is YYNGEE. The CDR3 DNA follows: TGTGCCAGCAGCGGAGGAGACAAAACGGTTTTCTACGAGCAGTACTTC. The encoded protein is CASSGGDKTVFYEQYF. Looking up the rest from reference TRBV9 and TRBJ2-7 gives the full variable domain: DSGVTQTPKHLITATGQRVTLRCSPRSGDLSVYWYQQSLDQGLQFLIQYYNGEERAKGNILERFSAQQFPDLHSELNLSSLELGDSALYFCASSGGDKTVFYEQYFGPGTRLTVT.

The rearrangement joins TRBV14 to TRBJ2-2; 7 bases are a match to TRBD2. The junction had 5 bases not matched to a gene; V was cut back by 0 bases and J by 4 bases. CDR1 is SGHDN, CDR2 FVKESK, per germline. CDR3 size: 16 residues. CDR3 sequence (DNA): TGTGCCAGCAGCCAAGATGGGGGGGTCAGCACCGGGGAGCTGTTTTTT. This translates into CASSQDGGVSTGELFF. Looking up the rest from reference TRBV14 and TRBJ2-2 gives the full variable domain: EAGVTQFPSHSVIEKGQTVTLRCDPISGHDNLYWYRRVMGKEIKFLLHFVKESKQDESGMPNNRFLAERTGGTYSTLKVQPAELEDSGVYFCASSQDGGVSTGELFFGEGSRLTVL.

This chain links TRBV2 with TRBJ2-7; the match to TRBD2 covers 9 bases. CDR1 SNHLY and CDR2 FYNNEI come from the germline V gene. This CDR3 region has 16 residues. The junction had 9 bases not matched to a gene; V was cut back by 4 bases and J by 2 bases. The CDR3 protein is CASSAGSSGVAYEQYF. DNA of the CDR3: TGTGCCAGCAGTGCGGGGTCTAGCGGGGTGGCCTACGAGCAGTACTTC.

The V and J genes are TRBV19 and TRBJ1-2; unclear D gene. The CDR3 is 15 residues long. The germline V gene encodes CDR1 LNHDA and CDR2 SQIVND (reference sequence). V lost 2 bases and J 8 bases, leaving 18 bases between the germline ends. The CDR3 coding sequence is TGTGCCAGTAGTATACTACTGGACTCGGTTGGCGGCTACACCTTC. Encoded protein: CASSILLDSVGGYTF.

This chain joins TRBV9 and TRBJ2-2; D is unresolved. The CDR3 extends over 14 amino acids. Between the trimmed V and J ends, which lost 0 bases and 4 bases, there was a span of 7 bases. Germline CDR1 SGDLS, CDR2 YYNGEE. For the CDR3, the DNA is TGTGCCAGCAGCGTAGCCCCAGGCACCGGGGAGCTGTTTTTT. Translation: CASSVAPGTGELFF.

CDR3 DNA sequence: TGTGCCAGCAGTTCCCGGAACAGTGCAACTAATGAAAAACTGTTTTTT. This sequence encodes CASSSRNSATNEKLFF. The chain uses TRBV28 and TRBJ1-4; D is unresolved. V gave up 4 bases and J gave up 0 bases, with 12 bases separating them. Germline V gene lookup returns CDR1 MDHEN and CDR2 SYDVKM. The CDR3 consists of 16 residues. Using reference TRBV28 and TRBJ1-4 for the parts outside the CDR3, the full variable domain is DVKVTQSSRYLVKRTGEKVFLECVQDMDHENMFWYRQDPGLGLRLIYFSYDVKMKEKGDIPEGYSVSREKKERFSLILESASTNQTSMYLCASSSRNSATNEKLFFGSGTQLSVL.

The chain links TRBV24-1 to TRBJ2-3; 9 positions agree with TRBD1. CDR1 is KGHDR and CDR2 is SFDVKD in the germline V gene. The CDR3 spans 15 residues. J gave up 2 bases and V 9 bases, and 8 bases lay outside the gene matches. CDR3 sequence: CATGGTGLSTDTQYF. The CDR3 bases are TGTGCCACCGGGGGGACAGGGTTATCCACAGATACGCAGTATTTT.

The CDR3 loop reads CATSGTKEDTQYF. CDR3 in DNA: TGTGCCACCAGCGGGACCAAGGAAGATACGCAGTATTTT. The V and J genes are TRBV24-1 and TRBJ2-3; D may be TRBD1 or TRBD2 (5 bases each). There are 13 residues in the CDR3. The ends were cut back, 7 bases at V and 5 bases at J, with 12 bases in the middle. The germline V gene encodes CDR1 KGHDR and CDR2 SFDVKD.

V gene TRBV2 combines with J gene TRBJ2-6; TRBD1 matches 10 bases. J was trimmed by 0 bases and V by 2 bases; bases with no gene match: 4. The CDR3 is made up of 18 amino acids. In germline, CDR1 is SNHLY, CDR2 FYNNEI. The CDR3 nucleotides read TGTGCCAGCAGTGAAATGGGACAGGGGAGCTCTGGGGCCAACGTCCTGACTTTC. It encodes CASSEMGQGSSGANVLTF.

The CDR3 loop reads CASSPGQGFDEQFF. CDR3 sequence (DNA): TGTGCCAGTTCCCCGGGACAGGGATTCGATGAGCAGTTCTTC. The rearrangement links TRBV19 to TRBJ2-1, with 9 bases identical to TRBD1. The germline V gene encodes CDR1 LNHDA and CDR2 SQIVND (reference sequence). V dropped 8 bases and J dropped 8; count of bases not matched to a gene: 10. CDR3 length equals 14 residues.

In this sample, this clone turned up a few times. The V gene is TRBV14, the J gene TRBJ1-1, with 8 bases matching TRBD1. CDR3 size: 15 residues. The trim removed 5 bases at V and 3 bases at J, leaving 8 bases unmatched. The germline gives CDR1 SGHDN, CDR2 FVKESK. CDR3: CASSGRTGWDTEAFF. The CDR3 bases are TGTGCCAGCAGCGGACGGACAGGGTGGGACACTGAAGCTTTCTTT.

CDR3 coding DNA: TGTGCCAGCAGCCGGTACAGGGGGGGCGAGCAGTACTTC. Amino acid sequence: CASSRYRGGEQYF. The chain joins TRBV7-3 to TRBJ2-7; perhaps TRBD1 as D (8 bases). Trimming shortened V by 5 bases and J by 6 bases, and 14 bases separated the two germline ends. Germline loops: CDR1 SGHTA, CDR2 FQGTGA. The CDR3 contains 13 residues.

This chain joins TRBV19 and TRBJ1-1, with D hard to call. The CDR3 sequence is 12 residues long. V was trimmed by 5 bases and J by 6 bases, leaving 10 bases between them. Per the germline V gene, CDR1 is LNHDA and CDR2 is SQIVND (reference sequence). This CDR3 is CASSSVWAEAFF. The CDR3 nucleotides read TGTGCCAGTAGTTCGGTTTGGGCTGAAGCTTTCTTT.

The rearrangement joins TRBV9 to TRBJ2-7; 10 bases are a match to TRBD1. V trimming: 3 bases; J trimming: 6 bases; junction bases outside the gene matches: 3. This CDR3 spans 13 amino acids. Germline V lookup: CDR1 SGDLS, CDR2 YYNGEE. CDR3 bases: TGTGCCAGCAGCGGCTGGACAGGGGGCGAGCAGTACTTC. This codes for CASSGWTGGEQYF.

The table lists this clone with a count of one. The rearrangement uses TRBV2 and TRBJ2-1; 7 nucleotides line up with TRBD2. The ends lost 8 bases at V and 1 base at J; junction bases unmatched: 11. The CDR3 spans 16 residues. Per germline, CDR1 SNHLY and CDR2 FYNNEI. For the CDR3, the DNA is TGTGCCAGCCTAGCCTCGCGGGAGCGTTCCTACAATGAGCAGTTCTTC. As protein: CASLASRERSYNEQFF.

This chain uses TRBV5-5 with TRBJ1-4; D ambiguous. V was pared by 0 bases and J by 8 bases, with 17 bases between. This CDR3 is 16 amino acids long. In germline, CDR1 is SGHKS, CDR2 YYEKEE (reference sequence). DNA of the CDR3: TGTGCCAGCAGCTTGGGAGGAGTACCCCCGGGGGAAAAACTGTTTTTT. Translation gives CASSLGGVPPGEKLFF.

The chain carries TRBV4-1 and TRBJ2-1; 7 bases agree with TRBD1. Trimming at V came to 3 bases and at J to 5 bases, leaving 10 bases not matched to a gene. The germline V gene encodes CDR1 MGHRA and CDR2 YSYEKL. This CDR3 region has 16 residues. The CDR3 is CASSHPGGLENNEQFF. In DNA form, the CDR3 reads TGCGCCAGCAGCCACCCAGGGGGTCTTGAGAACAATGAGCAGTTCTTC.

The V gene is TRBV30, the J gene TRBJ1-1; the D is unclear. The germline gives CDR1 GTSNPN, CDR2 SVGIG (reference sequence). V lost 2 bases and J lost 1, with 5 bases in between. CDR3 length: 12 residues. The chain's CDR3 is CAWSLGNTEAFF. The CDR3 DNA reads as TGTGCCTGGAGTTTGGGGAACACTGAAGCTTTCTTT.

This clone was picked up one time. This rearrangement joins TRBV9 to TRBJ1-3; 11 bases agree with TRBD1. The CDR3 loop spans 19 amino acids. Per germline, CDR1 SGDLS and CDR2 YYNGEE. The V gene end was trimmed by 3 bases and the J gene end by 1 base; junction bases not matched to a gene: 12. The CDR3: CASSDRTGGEYRSGNTIYF. CDR3 nucleotide sequence: TGTGCCAGCAGCGACCGGACAGGGGGCGAGTATAGATCTGGAAACACCATATATTTT.

The chain recombines TRBV6-5 with TRBJ1-1; the match to TRBD1 covers 11 bases. Germline CDR1 is MNHEY and CDR2 is SVGAGI. This CDR3 contains 13 residues. J lost 6 bases, V lost 10 bases, and 7 bases had no gene match. The CDR3 protein is CAIGQGATAEAFF. The CDR3 DNA reads TGTGCCATTGGACAGGGGGCGACCGCTGAAGCTTTCTTT.

This clone was observed a single time. This chain connects TRBV10-3 to TRBJ2-1; tentative D call: TRBD1 (7 bases). Germline CDR1 is ENHRY and CDR2 is SYGVKD. Trimming removed 10 bases from V and 1 base from J, with 11 bases in between. This CDR3 has 13 amino acids. The CDR3 loop reads CASSGGSYNEQFF. The DNA for the CDR3 is TGTGCCAGCTCAGGGGGGTCCTACAATGAGCAGTTCTTC.

As for this clone: Mismatch with germline at one junction end may stem from a read error. The genes are TRBV7-7 and TRBJ2-7, with 7 bases identical to TRBD2. CDR3 length equals 15 residues. Germline V gives CDR1 SSHAT, CDR2 FNYEAQ (reference sequence). CDR3 coding DNA: TGTGCTAGCAGCGGGGCCCCAGGCCCTACCGGCGAGCAGTACTTC. Its translation: CASSGAPGPTGEQYF.

The CDR3 region is CSVETGTYEQYF. CDR3 DNA sequence: TGCAGCGTTGAAACAGGGACCTACGAGCAGTACTTC. The genes are TRBV29-1 and TRBJ2-7; maybe TRBD1 (6 bases). Germline V gives CDR1 SQVTM, CDR2 ANQGSEA. V lost 2 bases and J 2 bases, leaving 7 bases between the germline ends. This CDR3 is 12 amino acids long.